This is a list of T cell receptor beta chains from one sample in a study of T cell changes during pregnancy in multiple sclerosis. Sequenced by immunoSEQ multiplex PCR; TCRdb stores in-frame clones only, minus some. The sample holds tens of thousands of clones, 90% to 95% seen once. The sample consisted of CD4+ T cells from peripheral blood mononuclear cells, taken in the second trimester of pregnancy. Receptors were obtained from a female donor with multiple sclerosis, enrolled in a pregnancy study. Each CDR3 is given with its conserved first and last residue. Each record gives: V gene, CDR3 length, J gene, D gene, clone size, CDR3 DNA, CDR3 protein. A D gene is named only where the DNA matches it firmly. Size tells how often a clone was seen (once, few, many) or the class of an expanded clone, and some rows leave it out.

v_gene: TRBV27; len: 16; j_gene: TRBJ1-2; d_gene: TRBD1; abundance: NA; CDR3nt: TGTGCCAGCAGTCCGCGGACAGGGCTCGTAATTTATGGCTACACCTTC; CDR3aa: CASSPRTGLVIYGYTF
v_gene: TRBV2; len: 15; j_gene: TRBJ2-2; d_gene: TRBD2; abundance: once; CDR3nt: TGTGCCAGCATGGTGGGAGGGCCGGGCACCGGGGAGCTGTTTTTT; CDR3aa: CASMVGGPGTGELFF
v_gene: TRBV7-9; len: 15; j_gene: TRBJ2-3; d_gene: TRBD2; abundance: NA; CDR3nt: TGTGCCAGCAGCTTAAGCGGGAGTCGTTCAGATACGCAGTATTTT; CDR3aa: CASSLSGSRSDTQYF
v_gene: TRBV4-1; len: 19; j_gene: TRBJ2-5; d_gene: TRBD2; abundance: NA; CDR3nt: TGCGCCAGCAGCCAAGATAGACTAGCGGGAGGGCATATTTCAGAGACCCAGTACTTC; CDR3aa: CASSQDRLAGGHISETQYF
v_gene: TRBV5-3; len: 14; j_gene: TRBJ2-7; d_gene: TRBD2; abundance: NA; CDR3nt: TGTGCCAGAAGCCCGGGGGGAAGCTCCTACGAGCAGTACTTC; CDR3aa: CARSPGGSSYEQYF
v_gene: TRBV10-3; len: 13; j_gene: TRBJ2-1; d_gene: TRBD1; abundance: NA; CDR3nt: TGTGCCATATTATCCGGGACAGGCAATGAGCAGTTCTTC; CDR3aa: CAILSGTGNEQFF
v_gene: TRBV5-1; len: 13; j_gene: TRBJ1-1; d_gene: TRBD1; abundance: NA; CDR3nt: TGCGCCAGCAGCACCCAGGGGGGAACTGAAGCTTTCTTT; CDR3aa: CASSTQGGTEAFF
v_gene: TRBV19; len: 15; j_gene: TRBJ2-5; d_gene: TRBD1; abundance: NA; CDR3nt: TGTGCCAGTAGTATGCTCGGGACAGCTCAAGAGACCCAGTACTTC; CDR3aa: CASSMLGTAQETQYF
v_gene: TRBV28; len: 15; j_gene: TRBJ2-7; d_gene: TRBD2; abundance: NA; CDR3nt: TGTGCCAGCAGTTCGCGACTAGCTAGCTCCTACGAGCAGTACTTC; CDR3aa: CASSSRLASSYEQYF
v_gene: TRBV4-2; len: 15; j_gene: TRBJ2-1; d_gene: NA; abundance: NA; CDR3nt: TGTGCCAGCAGCCAATCTCAGGGGAGCTACAATGAGCAGTTCTTC; CDR3aa: CASSQSQGSYNEQFF
v_gene: TRBV5-1; len: 14; j_gene: TRBJ1-2; d_gene: NA; abundance: NA; CDR3nt: TGCGCCAGTACCCCGGACAGCTCAGCGATAGGCTACACCTTC; CDR3aa: CASTPDSSAIGYTF
v_gene: TRBV16; len: 13; j_gene: TRBJ1-2; d_gene: NA; abundance: NA; CDR3nt: TGTGCCAGCAGCCAAGCCGCGATTTATGGCTACACCTTC; CDR3aa: CASSQAAIYGYTF